The 30 T cell receptor beta chains reported below all come from one sample, sequenced in a study of blood T cell repertoires in COVID-19. TCRdb's copy holds only in-frame clones and misses some; the assay was immunoSEQ multiplex PCR. Among some 130,000 clones listed, 78% were seen once. Sequenced sample: PBMCs or T cells enriched from blood (not recorded which). Receptors originate from a woman aged 50 to 60 who had recovered from COVID-19.

The chain employs TRBV27 and TRBJ1-6; no definite D call. This CDR3 has 12 residues. CDR1 and CDR2 (germline): MNHEY, SMNVEV (reference sequence). V dropped 3 bases and J dropped 7 bases, with 4 bases sitting between them. The CDR3 region has the DNA TGTGCCAGCAGTTTCTTCAATTCACCCCTCCACTTT. Its protein is CASSFFNSPLHF.

The chain recombines TRBV5-1 with TRBJ1-4; 10 nucleotides agree with TRBD1. J was trimmed by 1 base and V by 2 bases; bases with no gene match: 2. Germline V gene lookup returns CDR1 SGHRS and CDR2 YFSETQ. The CDR3 is made up of 16 amino acids. For the CDR3, the DNA is TGCGCCAGCAGCTTTGGACAGGGGGTAACTAATGAAAAACTGTTTTTT. Translating it yields CASSFGQGVTNEKLFF.

V and J are TRBV5-4 and TRBJ2-3; 7 nucleotides agree with TRBD1. This CDR3 has 16 amino acids. The V segment lost 4 bases and the J segment 3 bases; nucleotides outside the gene matches: 11. Germline assignment: CDR1 SGHNT and CDR2 YYREEE (reference sequence). The CDR3 loop reads CASSLQGTRRTDTQYF. The CDR3 DNA reads TGTGCCAGCAGCCTACAGGGGACGCGGAGGACAGATACGCAGTATTTT.

Of note for this clone: At the DNA level, this CDR3 is encoded by other sequences in the same sample as well. This chain uses TRBV5-1 with TRBJ2-3, with D maybe TRBD1 (5 bases). Germline assignment: CDR1 SGHRS and CDR2 YFSETQ. The CDR3 totals 14 residues. V was pared by 2 bases and J by 1 base, with 8 bases between. Here the CDR3 DNA reads TGCGCCAGCAGCTTAGAAGGGGGCACAGATACGCAGTATTTT. As protein: CASSLEGGTDTQYF.

The chain links TRBV6-5 to TRBJ1-5; TRBD1 matches at 8 bases. V lost 6 bases and J lost 7; bases outside the gene matches: 2. This CDR3 has 12 residues. Per germline, CDR1 MNHEY and CDR2 SVGAGI. The CDR3 nucleotides are TGTGCCAGCAGGGACAGGGACCAGCCCCAGCATTTT. The encoded protein is CASRDRDQPQHF.

The rearrangement uses TRBV19 and TRBJ1-6; 8 bases match TRBD1. The ends lost 5 bases at V and 6 bases at J; junction bases unmatched: 6. This CDR3 has 15 residues. The germline V gene has CDR1 LNHDA and CDR2 SQIVND (reference sequence). The CDR3 bases are TGTGCCAGTAGTCTTGTCAGGGGGCCTAATTCACCCCTCCACTTT. Residues: CASSLVRGPNSPLHF.

The V and J genes are TRBV28 and TRBJ1-2; 9 positions agree with TRBD1. The germline CDR1 and CDR2 sequences are MDHEN and SYDVKM. The junction had 7 bases not matched to a gene; V was cut back by 7 bases and J by 4 bases. CDR3 size: 14 residues. CDR3 sequence: CASTPGQGSYGYTF. CDR3 coding DNA: TGTGCCAGCACTCCGGGACAGGGCAGCTATGGCTACACCTTC.

The chain combines TRBV19 with TRBJ1-1; D not certain. Between the trimmed V and J ends, which lost 3 bases and 5 bases, there was a span of 13 bases. The V gene's germline CDR1 is LNHDA and CDR2 SQIVND (reference sequence). The CDR3 loop spans 14 amino acids. The CDR3: CASSIRESGTEAFF. CDR3 in DNA: TGTGCCAGTAGTATTCGAGAAAGCGGAACTGAAGCTTTCTTT.

J is TRBJ1-5 and V is TRBV19; TRBD1 aligns across 8 bases. The length of the CDR3 is 13 residues. In germline, CDR1 is LNHDA, CDR2 SQIVND (reference sequence). The junction had 9 bases not matched to a gene; V was cut back by 6 bases and J by 11 bases. The DNA of the CDR3 is TGTGCCAGTAGCAGGGGGGGACAGGCCGCCCAGCATTTT. Residues: CASSRGGQAAQHF. The full variable domain, in which reference TRBV19 and TRBJ1-5 provide the parts outside the CDR3, is DGGITQSPKYLFRKEGQNVTLSCEQNLNHDAMYWYRQDPGQGLRLIYYSQIVNDFQKGDIAEGYSVSREKKESFPLTVTSAQKNPTAFYLCASSRGGQAAQHFGDGTRLSIL.

This clone appeared once. The chain is built from TRBV6-1 and TRBJ1-5; D call uncertain. The CDR3 is 14 amino acids. Looked up from germline, CDR1 is MNHNS and CDR2 is SASEGT. V was clipped by 4 bases and J by 4 bases, with 11 bases between them. The CDR3 sequence is CASSGSGENQPQHF. The CDR3 DNA sequence: TGTGCCAGCAGTGGCTCTGGGGAGAATCAGCCCCAGCATTTT.

The chain has TRBV28 and TRBJ1-1; no clear D gene. V gave up 7 bases and J gave up 4 bases, with 16 bases separating them. The CDR3 sequence is 14 residues long. Germline V gives CDR1 MDHEN, CDR2 SYDVKM. DNA of the CDR3: TGTGCCAGCACCCTAAGGAGTCATATCACTGAAGCTTTCTTT. This gives the protein CASTLRSHITEAFF.

V usage is TRBV19 and J usage is TRBJ1-2; 12 bases line up with TRBD1. Germline CDR1 and CDR2: LNHDA and SQIVND (reference sequence). The CDR3 totals 16 residues. Unmatched junction bases numbered 5, after V lost 3 bases and J lost 3 bases. CDR3 DNA: TGTGCCAGTAGTATTACCGGGACAGGGGGCGACTATGGCTACACCTTC. This gives the protein CASSITGTGGDYGYTF.

The CDR3 region is CASSSVGGSGNTIYF. The CDR3 coding sequence is TGTGCCAGCAGTTCCGTGGGAGGCTCTGGAAACACCATATATTTT. This sequence joins TRBV6-5 and TRBJ1-3; D gene uncertain. This CDR3 comprises 15 residues. Deletions cut 4 bases from V and 0 bases from J, with 10 bases between. Germline assignment: CDR1 MNHEY and CDR2 SVGAGI.

The chain employs TRBV28 and TRBJ1-2; D uncertain. V lost 10 bases, J lost 6 bases, and 15 bases lay in between. Germline V gene data show CDR1 as MDHEN and CDR2 as SYDVKM. The CDR3 extends over 12 amino acids. The CDR3 sequence: CAIQNWGDGYTF. Here the CDR3 DNA reads TGTGCCATCCAGAATTGGGGAGATGGCTACACCTTC.

This chain joins TRBV5-1 and TRBJ2-3; weak D call: TRBD1 (6 bases). Per germline, CDR1 SGHRS and CDR2 YFSETQ. This CDR3 is built from 16 residues. V was clipped by 0 bases and J by 0 bases, with 11 bases between them. The CDR3 loop reads CASSLDPGTSTDTQYF. The CDR3 DNA follows: TGCGCCAGCAGCTTGGATCCAGGGACAAGCACAGATACGCAGTATTTT.

The sample holds one count of this clone. The gene calls are TRBV19 and TRBJ1-1, with 7 bases identical to TRBD1. Germline CDR1 is LNHDA and CDR2 is SQIVND (reference sequence). The V and J ends lost 5 bases and 0 bases, in that order; junction bases with no gene match: 6. This CDR3 is built from 15 residues. CDR3 sequence reads: CASSGRDRLNTEAFF. The CDR3 nucleotides read TGTGCCAGTAGTGGCCGGGACAGATTGAACACTGAAGCTTTCTTT.

This clone has a single count. The rearrangement uses TRBV29-1 and TRBJ2-1, with D maybe TRBD2 (6 bases). CDR1 is SQVTM and CDR2 is ANQGSEA in the germline V gene. The CDR3 has 13 residues. The V gene lost 4 bases and the J gene lost 1 base, with 8 bases spanning the gap. The CDR3 DNA reads as TGCAGCGTTGCTCGGGGGTCCTACAATGAGCAGTTCTTC. This translates into CSVARGSYNEQFF.

The chain links TRBV28 to TRBJ1-5, with TRBD1 matching over 10 bases. Germline-derived CDR1 and CDR2 are MDHEN and SYDVKM. V gave up 6 bases and J gave up 5 bases; unmatched junction bases: 7. This CDR3 has 15 amino acids. CDR3 sequence reads: CASRPPTGGDQPQHF. For the CDR3, the DNA is TGTGCCAGCAGACCTCCGACAGGGGGCGATCAGCCCCAGCATTTT.

The chain recombines TRBV6-5 with TRBJ2-7, with TRBD2 matching over 9 bases. The CDR3 spans 14 residues. Trimming took 4 bases from V and 2 from J; bases not matched to a gene: 3. Germline V gives CDR1 MNHEY, CDR2 SVGAGI. CDR3 amino acids: CASSLTSGPYEQYF. CDR3 in DNA: TGTGCCAGCAGTTTGACTAGCGGTCCCTACGAGCAGTACTTC.

The rearrangement joins TRBV12-3 or TRBV12-4 to TRBJ1-5, with D perhaps TRBD1 (6 bases). V was clipped by 6 bases and J by 7 bases, with 13 bases between them. This CDR3 comprises 13 residues. CDR3 amino acids: CASRATGLQPQHF. CDR3 nucleotides: TGTGCCAGCAGGGCGACAGGATTGCAGCCCCAGCATTTT.

This chain uses TRBV10-3 with TRBJ1-4, with D possibly being TRBD1 (5 bases). Germline V CDR1 and CDR2: ENHRY, SYGVKD. Trimming took off 5 bases at V and 3 bases at J, with 7 bases between the two ends. The CDR3 spans 13 residues. The CDR3 loop reads CAISWGANEKLFF. The DNA of the CDR3 is TGTGCCATCAGTTGGGGGGCTAATGAAAAACTGTTTTTT.

J is TRBJ1-3 and V is TRBV5-6; 10 positions match TRBD1. The V segment lost 3 bases and the J segment 4 bases; nucleotides outside the gene matches: 4. This CDR3 is built from 15 residues. Germline CDR1 reads SGHDT; CDR2 reads YYEEEE. The CDR3 is CASSSDRGYGNTIYF. The DNA of the CDR3 is TGTGCCAGCAGCTCGGACAGGGGGTACGGAAACACCATATATTTT.

The chain recombines TRBV19 with TRBJ1-5; maybe TRBD1 (6 bases). Trimming removed 5 bases from V and 4 bases from J, with 15 bases in between. Germline V gene data show CDR1 as LNHDA and CDR2 as SQIVND (reference sequence). This CDR3 has 15 amino acids. Here the CDR3 DNA reads TGTGCCAGTAGTCACACCAGGGGAAATAATCAGCCCCAGCATTTT. Amino acids: CASSHTRGNNQPQHF.

There are a few counts of this clone. V usage is TRBV28 and J usage is TRBJ2-4; D may be TRBD1 (5 bases). The CDR3 length is 13 residues. Germline values: CDR1 MDHEN, CDR2 SYDVKM. Trimming stripped 3 bases from V and 6 bases from J, with 9 bases between. In DNA form, the CDR3 reads TGTGCCAGCAGTTTGCAGGGTGGAAACATTCAGTACTTC. Translated: CASSLQGGNIQYF.

The CDR3: CASTFNTEAFF. The DNA of the CDR3 is TGTGCCAGCACCTTCAACACTGAAGCTTTCTTT. The V call is TRBV3-1 (or the pseudogene TRBV3-2), the J call TRBJ1-1; D call uncertain. CDR3 size: 11 residues. In germline, CDR1 is LGHDT, CDR2 YNNKEL (reference sequence). V gave up 7 bases and J gave up 2 bases, with 5 bases separating them.

The V gene is TRBV28, the J gene TRBJ1-5; 8 bases match TRBD1. The CDR3 length is 16 residues. CDR1 is MDHEN, CDR2 SYDVKM, per germline. With V trimmed by 5 bases and J by 3 bases, 9 bases remained unmatched. The CDR3 loop is CASSRPRDRYNQPQHF. The CDR3 coding sequence is TGTGCCAGCAGTCGCCCGCGGGACAGGTACAATCAGCCCCAGCATTTT.

This clone was seen just once. J is TRBJ1-2 and V is TRBV27; D gene ambiguous. CDR3 size: 13 residues. Germline V CDR1 and CDR2: MNHEY, SMNVEV (reference sequence). V lost 6 bases and J lost 6, with 14 bases in between. The CDR3 here is CASRARGTHGYTF. DNA of the CDR3: TGTGCCAGCAGAGCACGGGGAACGCATGGCTACACCTTC.

The chain carries TRBV5-5 and TRBJ2-7; D ambiguous. The CDR3 is 14 amino acids. Between the trimmed V and J ends, which lost 0 bases and 0 bases, there was a span of 7 bases. CDR1 and CDR2 from the germline V gene are SGHKS and YYEKEE (reference sequence). CDR3 nucleotide sequence: TGTGCCAGCAGCTTGGCGGTCCACTCCTACGAGCAGTACTTC. It encodes CASSLAVHSYEQYF.

This clone has only one observation. Here the CDR3 DNA reads TGTGCCAGCAGTGACCTCTACGAGCAGTACTTC. Translating it yields CASSDLYEQYF. The chain recombines TRBV6-4 with TRBJ2-7; no clear D. Trimming took off 2 bases at V and 3 bases at J, with 2 bases between the two ends. This CDR3 is 11 amino acids long. Germline loops: CDR1 MRHNA, CDR2 SNTAGT.

V and J are TRBV7-2 and TRBJ1-5; D is ambiguous. V lost 5 bases to trimming and J lost 3 bases, with 11 bases between them. CDR1 is SGHTA, CDR2 FQGNSA, per germline. This CDR3 has 14 residues. In nucleotides, the CDR3 is TGTGCCAGCAGCCCTCGCAGTGACAATCAGCCCCAGCATTTT. Translation: CASSPRSDNQPQHF.